This T cell receptor (beta chain) was recovered during a study of T cell responses to AZD1222 COVID-19 vaccine. Overall study results and limits: Clonal diversity was possibly underestimated; the donors were predominantly white British and more often female.

Losses at the gene ends were 6 bases for V and 0 bases for J; bases not matched to a gene: 4. The CDR3 length is 15 residues. Per the germline V gene, CDR1 is SGHRS and CDR2 is YFSETQ. Sequenced by immunoSEQ multiplex PCR; TCRdb stores in-frame clones only, minus some. The sample contains some 83,000 clones, around 88% of which appear only once. As to this clone: Antigen unknown.

The rearrangement links TRBV5-1 to TRBJ2-2, with 8 bases identical to TRBD1. The sample was peripheral blood, taken on day 0 of AZD1222 vaccination. This TCR derives from an adult in good health. CDR3 coding DNA: TGCGCCAGCATCCCGGGACAGGCGAACACCGGGGAGCTGTTTTTT. It codes for CASIPGQANTGELFF.